Below, one T cell receptor (beta chain) is given with its context. This clonotype was counted many times. What this receptor recognizes is not known. No base quality information exists; no much larger clone differs at one position. The data were taken from a study of CD8 T cells in ankylosing spondylitis (TCRdb year 2017). General notes on the study: To find TCR variants linked to disease, the study profiled T cell receptor beta repertoires in ankylosing spondylitis patients and healthy donors. In total, the full study cohort was made up of 100 to 140 healthy donors and about two dozen ankylosing spondylitis patients. Peripheral blood was sampled, and synovial fluid was additionally collected from ankylosing spondylitis patients. What the authors observed across the whole study: Some of the motif variants had been reported before in the synovial fluid and blood of reactive arthritis patients, a finding that suggests common disease-initiation mechanisms. Blood from ankylosing spondylitis patients appeared to be characterized by a TCR beta motif composed of eight highly homologous amino acid variants. In peripheral blood, the disease-linked clones were found at relatively low frequencies and had a CD8+ phenotype. Significant enrichment of the disease-linked clones was reported in matched synovial fluid samples from ankylosing spondylitis patients.

Instrument on record: Illumina HiSeq 2500. Quantitative 5'-RACE with molecular barcodes was the method used to prepare the TCR beta libraries. The source study handled its data this way. A new computational method based on a probabilistic model of VDJ rearrangement was used to identify disease-linked TCR variants. The public reads were reanalyzed by TCRdb: fastp trimming at Q25, MiXCR alignment, in-frame beta chains only. Here each entry gathers all rows of one CDR3 protein and keeps the most common genes and DNA. In this record, the V and J calls reflect TCRdb's handling and not the investigators' own analysis. For this sample there are approximately 290,000 distinct CDR3 sequences; roughly 20% appear just once. Of the sample, 3.5% falls within the top ten clones. Trimming at the junction amounts to 1 base on V and 6 bases on J, and the germline ends lie 10 bases apart. The CDR3 starts with the cysteine, ends with the phenylalanine, and has 13 residues. Kept here is only the CDR3 DNA, which spans 39 bases and is read in frame from base 1. CDR1 and CDR2 were assigned from the germline V gene as MGHDK and SYGVNS.

The sequence came from a female donor with ankylosing spondylitis or in good health (not recorded which). The sample was blood, either unsorted or a sorted T cell fraction (not recorded which). The sequence links TRBV25-1 to TRBJ2-7; possibly the D gene is TRBD2, per 6 matching bases. The DNA sequence follows: TGTGCCAGCAGTGAATCTAGGAGGGGCGAGCAGTACTTC. Translated, it gives CASSESRRGEQYF.